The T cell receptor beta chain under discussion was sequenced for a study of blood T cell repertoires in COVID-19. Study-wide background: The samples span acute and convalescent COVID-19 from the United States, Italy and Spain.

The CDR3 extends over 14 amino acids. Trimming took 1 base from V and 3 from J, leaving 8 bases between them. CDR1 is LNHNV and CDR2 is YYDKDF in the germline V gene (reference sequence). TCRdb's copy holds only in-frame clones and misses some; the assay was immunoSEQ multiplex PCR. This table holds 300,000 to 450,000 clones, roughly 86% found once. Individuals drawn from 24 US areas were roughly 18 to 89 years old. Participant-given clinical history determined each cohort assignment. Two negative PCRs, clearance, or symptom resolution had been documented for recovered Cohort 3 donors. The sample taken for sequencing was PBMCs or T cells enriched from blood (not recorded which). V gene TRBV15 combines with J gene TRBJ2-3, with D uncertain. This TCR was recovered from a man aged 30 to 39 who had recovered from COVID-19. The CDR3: CATSRGVQTDTQYF. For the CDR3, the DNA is TGTGCCACCAGCAGAGGCGTCCAAACAGATACGCAGTATTTT.